This passage covers 21 T cell receptor beta chains from one sample sequenced in a study of identical twins. TCRdb fed the 5' RACE reads into MiXCR, producing one record per CDR3 protein. Seen here are about 890,000 distinct CDR3 sequences, 9% to 15% observed once, and the top ten hold about 1.6%. This sample also belongs to another study, concerning yellow fever vaccine responses in identical twins.

Sample: PBMCs. These receptors were taken from a woman between 18 and 29 years old in good health.

The chain recombines TRBV4-1 with TRBJ2-5; TRBD2 aligns across 7 bases. The germline V gene encodes CDR1 MGHRA and CDR2 YSYEKL. J lost 5 bases, V lost 4 bases, and 10 bases had no gene match. The CDR3 runs to 15 residues. The CDR3 spells CASSLQLLAVETQYF. CDR3 nucleotide sequence: TGCGCCAGCAGCCTACAGTTGCTAGCGGTTGAGACCCAGTACTTC.

In this sample, this clonotype turned up a few times. The chain links TRBV28 to TRBJ2-1, with D perhaps TRBD2 (6 bases). Germline values: CDR1 MDHEN, CDR2 SYDVKM. V shed 7 bases and J shed 6 bases, with 19 bases lying between them. This CDR3 contains 15 residues. The CDR3 DNA reads as TGTGCCAGCACCGGGGAGGCAGGAGGTACCAATGAGCAGTTCTTC. Residues: CASTGEAGGTNEQFF.

In this sample, this clonotype turned up many times. This chain links TRBV27 with TRBJ1-2; 8 positions match TRBD1. CDR1 and CDR2 from the germline V gene are MNHEY and SMNVEV (reference sequence). The CDR3 has 14 residues. The V and J ends lost 4 bases and 5 bases, in that order; junction bases with no gene match: 6. CDR3 bases: TGTGCCAGCAGTTCCGGGACAGGCTGGTATGGCTACACCTTC. It translates to CASSSGTGWYGYTF.

This clonotype showed up just a few times. V and J are TRBV20-1 and TRBJ2-3, with 9 nucleotides matching TRBD2. CDR3 length: 14 residues. V dropped 3 bases and J dropped 5; count of bases not matched to a gene: 6. Germline V CDR1 and CDR2: DFQATT, SNEGSKA (reference sequence). CDR3 coding DNA: TGCAGTGCTAGCGGGCGGGAGGGCCTAGATACGCAGTATTTT. Translation gives CSASGREGLDTQYF.

A single count supports this clonotype. The rearrangement joins TRBV25-1 to TRBJ2-7; D assignment may be TRBD1 or TRBD2 (5 bases each). The CDR3 has 16 amino acids. V lost 3 bases and J lost 1, with 16 bases in between. The germline CDR1 and CDR2 sequences are MGHDK and SYGVNS. CDR3 coding DNA: TGTGCCAGCAGTGACTCCTCGGGACGCCGATCCTACGAGCAGTACTTC. This gives the protein CASSDSSGRRSYEQYF.

The rearrangement uses TRBV19 and TRBJ2-3; the D gene is possibly TRBD2 (6 bases). Trimming removed 1 base from V and 6 bases from J, with 14 bases in between. Per the germline V gene, CDR1 is LNHDA and CDR2 is SQIVND (reference sequence). The CDR3 consists of 15 residues. The CDR3: CASSIGWDGGDTQYF. CDR3 DNA: TGTGCCAGTAGTATAGGATGGGACGGGGGTGATACGCAGTATTTT.

This rearrangement joins TRBV9 to TRBJ2-1; D tentatively reads TRBD1 or TRBD2 (5 bases each). Germline loops: CDR1 SGDLS, CDR2 YYNGEE. The CDR3 runs to 14 residues. V was cut by 4 bases and J by 5 bases, with 13 bases left in between. CDR3 sequence: CASSLLGPDNEQFF. DNA for the CDR3: TGTGCCAGCAGCCTCCTGGGACCAGACAATGAGCAGTTCTTC.

The V gene is TRBV7-8, the J gene TRBJ2-5, with D possibly TRBD1 on 7 matching bases. The CDR3 runs to 15 residues. CDR1 is SGHVS, CDR2 FQNEAQ, per germline. V was pared by 5 bases and J by 5 bases, with 18 bases between. The CDR3 nucleotides are TGTGCCAGCAGCAACTACAGGGGAGGAGGGGAGACCCAGTACTTC. It is translated as CASSNYRGGGETQYF.

This clonotype was counted between two and nine times. V gene TRBV3-1 combines with J gene TRBJ2-2; TRBD1 matches 8 bases. The V gene end was trimmed by 2 bases and the J gene end by 6 bases; junction bases not matched to a gene: 2. This CDR3 region has 14 residues. CDR1 LGHDT and CDR2 YNNKEL come from the germline V gene (reference sequence). CDR3 nucleotides: TGTGCCAGCAGCCAAATACAGGGGGCCGGGGAGCTGTTTTTT. It yields the protein CASSQIQGAGELFF.

V and J are TRBV12-3 or TRBV12-4 and TRBJ2-5; the D gene is possibly TRBD1 (6 bases). The V gene lost 7 bases and the J gene lost 5 bases, with 14 bases spanning the gap. There are 13 residues in the CDR3. CDR3: CASNLQGGETQYF. In DNA form, the CDR3 reads TGTGCCAGCAACCTACAGGGTGGGGAGACCCAGTACTTC.

This clonotype was observed a few times. The genes are TRBV5-1 and TRBJ2-4; 9 bases map to TRBD1. The trim removed 7 bases at V and 8 bases at J, leaving 13 bases unmatched. CDR3 length: 15 amino acids. CDR1 is SGHRS, CDR2 YFSETQ, per germline. The CDR3 protein is CASSSDRGRGDIQYF. The CDR3 nucleotides are TGCGCCAGCTCTTCGGACAGGGGACGAGGGGACATTCAGTACTTC.

This chain's CDR3 is CASNSMNTEAFF. CDR3 sequence (DNA): TGTGCCAGTAACAGCATGAACACTGAAGCTTTCTTT. The chain links TRBV19 to TRBJ1-1; D not resolved. The length of the CDR3 is 12 residues. Germline loops: CDR1 LNHDA, CDR2 SQIVND (reference sequence). The V and J ends lost 7 bases and 0 bases respectively, with 6 bases between them.

This clonotype came up a few times. The rearrangement uses TRBV15 and TRBJ2-3; 9 positions agree with TRBD1. The V segment lost 1 base and the J segment 4 bases; nucleotides outside the gene matches: 9. The CDR3 sequence is 17 residues long. Germline V CDR1 and CDR2: LNHNV, YYDKDF (reference sequence). CDR3: CATSRGDRAKPSDTQYF. Here the CDR3 DNA reads TGTGCCACCAGCAGAGGGGACAGGGCCAAACCCTCAGATACGCAGTATTTT.

V is TRBV28 and J is TRBJ2-5; TRBD1 matches 8 bases. Looked up from germline, CDR1 is MDHEN and CDR2 is SYDVKM. The trim removed 8 bases at V and 5 bases at J, leaving 7 bases unmatched. The CDR3 consists of 13 residues. The CDR3 sequence is CASVRGRDETQYF. In DNA, the CDR3 is TGTGCCAGCGTCAGGGGGCGTGATGAGACCCAGTACTTC. Full variable domain (missing parts from reference TRBV28 and TRBJ2-5): DVKVTQSSRYLVKRTGEKVFLECVQDMDHENMFWYRQDPGLGLRLIYFSYDVKMKEKGDIPEGYSVSREKKERFSLILESASTNQTSMYLCASVRGRDETQYFGPGTRLLVL.

This clonotype was seen only a few times. The chain has TRBV11-2 and TRBJ2-7, with a possible D match to TRBD1 (5 bases). CDR3 length equals 12 residues. Germline CDR1 is SGHAT and CDR2 is FQNNGV. Trimming left V 7 bases short and J 3 bases short, with 10 bases between. CDR3 DNA: TGTGCCAGCACCGTCCAGGGCTACGAGCAGTACTTC. It specifies CASTVQGYEQYF.

Only a few counts were recorded for this clonotype. The chain joins TRBV20-1 to TRBJ1-1, with a tentative D call TRBD1 (6 bases). The V gene's germline CDR1 is DFQATT and CDR2 SNEGSKA (reference sequence). V shed 4 bases and J shed 6 bases, with 21 bases lying between them. The CDR3 runs to 15 residues. The CDR3 sequence is CSATPQGQGGPEAFF. CDR3 coding DNA: TGCAGTGCTACTCCTCAGGGGCAGGGCGGGCCTGAAGCTTTCTTT.

About this clonotype: A single base separates this from a much larger clone, so it may be a read error. This chain connects TRBV4-1 to TRBJ2-1; TRBD2 matches 11 bases. V was pared by 4 bases and J by 2 bases, with 13 bases of the junction left unmatched. Germline loops: CDR1 MGHRA, CDR2 YSYEKL. This CDR3 is 19 amino acids long. Written as DNA, the CDR3 is TGCGCCAGCAGCCTGGGACTAGCGGATGCGAAACCTACCTACAATGAGCAGTTCTTC. This sequence encodes CASSLGLADAKPTYNEQFF.

The chain combines TRBV27 with TRBJ2-1; the D is unclear. Germline V gives CDR1 MNHEY, CDR2 SMNVEV (reference sequence). The CDR3 covers 16 residues. Trimming shortened V by 1 base and J by 4 bases, and 14 bases separated the two germline ends. The CDR3: CASSLWSLDLYNEQFF. The DNA of the CDR3 is TGTGCCAGCAGTTTATGGTCCCTAGATCTGTACAATGAGCAGTTCTTC.

The rearrangement joins TRBV6-1 to TRBJ1-5, with D tentatively TRBD1 (6 bases). Germline V gene sequence: CDR1 MNHNS, CDR2 SASEGT. The ends were cut back, 4 bases at V and 7 bases at J, with 11 bases in the middle. There are 13 residues in the CDR3. In nucleotides, the CDR3 is TGTGCCAGCAGTGCCAGGGGTAGGCAGCCCCAGCATTTT. It translates to CASSARGRQPQHF.

The genes are TRBV9 and TRBJ2-1, with D possibly being TRBD1 or TRBD2 (5 bases each). The CDR3 covers 12 residues. Trimming left V 3 bases short and J 15 bases short, with 16 bases between. CDR1 is SGDLS and CDR2 is YYNGEE in the germline V gene. CDR3 in DNA: TGTGCCAGCAGCGGAGCCATAGGGACGATGTTCTTC. Its translation is CASSGAIGTMFF.

This clonotype was seen a few times. The CDR3 coding sequence is TGCGCCAGCAGTGCTTACATTCCCAAGGGAGTCACTGAAGCTTTCTTT. Protein product: CASSAYIPKGVTEAFF. The rearrangement uses TRBV5-1 and TRBJ1-1; D ambiguous. V lost 5 bases, J lost 4 bases, and 21 bases lay in between. This CDR3 spans 16 amino acids. Germline values: CDR1 SGHRS, CDR2 YFSETQ.